The 15 T cell receptor beta chains presented below share a single source sample, sequenced in a study of CD8+ T cells in alopecia areata. Extracted RNA was reverse transcribed into cDNA, the sequencing template. Sequencing was performed with immunoSEQ multiplex PCR; in TCRdb, only in-frame clones are kept and a portion is missing. This sample has over 110,000 clones, with 51% found just once. This sample comprised CD4+ T cells sorted from blood, obtained at week 0. All receptors derive from a human donor with alopecia areata.

The gene calls are TRBV2 and TRBJ1-2; TRBD1 aligns across 7 bases. V gave up 6 bases and J gave up 5 bases; unmatched junction bases: 6. Germline V gene sequence: CDR1 SNHLY, CDR2 FYNNEI. The CDR3 is 13 residues long. CDR3 nucleotides: TGTGCCAGCAGCGTTGACAGGGAGTATGGCTACACCTTC. Translating gives CASSVDREYGYTF.

The chain uses TRBV4-1 and TRBJ2-5; D not certain. Germline V gene lookup returns CDR1 MGHRA and CDR2 YSYEKL. The CDR3 sequence is 14 residues long. Trimming left V 4 bases short and J 5 bases short, with 14 bases between. The CDR3 nucleotides are TGCGCCAGCAGCCCGACACCATATGGGGAGACCCAGTACTTC. It is translated as CASSPTPYGETQYF.

This clone was detected only a few times. The chain is built from TRBV7-2 and TRBJ2-6; D gene uncertain. Germline V CDR1 and CDR2: SGHTA, FQGNSA. Between the trimmed V and J ends, which lost 8 bases and 0 bases, there was a span of 14 bases. The length of the CDR3 is 16 residues. DNA for the CDR3: TGTGCCAGCCCAATAAGGCGCCGCTCTGGGGCCAACGTCCTGACTTTC. Its protein is CASPIRRRSGANVLTF.

The V gene is TRBV9, the J gene TRBJ1-2, with TRBD1 as a possible D gene (6 bases). The CDR3 has 15 amino acids. Germline assignment: CDR1 SGDLS and CDR2 YYNGEE. Between the trimmed V and J ends, which lost 4 bases and 4 bases, there was a span of 17 bases. Written as DNA, the CDR3 is TGTGCCAGCAGCCCCAGTGGGGGGCTCATCTATGGCTACACCTTC. Protein: CASSPSGGLIYGYTF.

J is TRBJ2-2 and V is TRBV6-5, with a tentative D call TRBD2 (5 bases). The length of the CDR3 is 13 residues. Germline loops: CDR1 MNHEY, CDR2 SVGAGI. V lost 7 bases and J lost 6, with 12 bases in between. The CDR3 bases are TGTGCCAGCACTCGGAGGCAGTCCGGGGAGCTGTTTTTT. It encodes CASTRRQSGELFF.

The chain couples TRBV6-5 to TRBJ1-1; the D gene is possibly TRBD1 (5 bases). V was trimmed by 5 bases and J by 5 bases, leaving 18 bases between them. Looked up from germline, CDR1 is MNHEY and CDR2 is SVGAGI. This CDR3 has 15 amino acids. CDR3 nucleotide sequence: TGTGCCAGCAGTAAGGGGACTGTGATTAGGACTGAAGCTTTCTTT. This encodes CASSKGTVIRTEAFF.

J is TRBJ2-1 and V is TRBV29-1; weak D call: TRBD1 (6 bases). This CDR3 is 14 amino acids long. The germline V and J ends were trimmed by 1 base and 7 bases, with 14 bases remaining between them. From germline, CDR1 is SQVTM and CDR2 ANQGSEA. The CDR3 loop reads CSVEGGTGINEQFF. The DNA of the CDR3 is TGCAGCGTTGAAGGTGGAACAGGGATAAATGAGCAGTTCTTC.

The CDR3 protein is CAWSVPSSGDQPQHF. Written as DNA, the CDR3 is TGTGCCTGGAGTGTACCGTCGTCGGGGGATCAGCCCCAGCATTTT. The chain has TRBV30 and TRBJ1-5; D perhaps matches TRBD1 (5 bases). CDR3 length equals 15 residues. V lost 0 bases and J 5 bases, leaving 14 bases between the germline ends. Germline CDR1 reads GTSNPN; CDR2 reads SVGIG (reference sequence).

The chain has TRBV30 and TRBJ2-2; TRBD1 matches at 7 bases. The CDR3 extends over 18 amino acids. V was clipped by 3 bases and J by 6 bases; unmatched bases: 19. The germline CDR1 and CDR2 sequences are GTSNPN and SVGIG (reference sequence). The CDR3 nucleotides read TGTGCCTGGAGGAGACCCTTGACAGGGATCAAATGGTCCGGGGAGCTGTTTTTT. Protein: CAWRRPLTGIKWSGELFF.

This chain's CDR3 is CAWTGQGSSQPQHF. The CDR3 DNA reads TGTGCCTGGACGGGTCAGGGTAGTAGTCAGCCCCAGCATTTT. The genes are TRBV30 and TRBJ1-5, with D perhaps TRBD1 (5 bases). The ends were cut back, 4 bases at V and 6 bases at J, with 16 bases in the middle. The CDR3 has 14 residues. Germline CDR1 and CDR2: GTSNPN and SVGIG (reference sequence). The entire variable domain, with the rest obtained from reference TRBV30 and TRBJ1-5, is as follows: SQTIHQWPATLVQPVGSPLSLECTVEGTSNPNLYWYRQAAGRGLQLLFYSVGIGQISSEVPQNLSASRPQDRQFILSSKKLLLSDSGFYLCAWTGQGSSQPQHFGDGTRLSIL.

This clone has a handful of counts. This sequence joins TRBV6-6 and TRBJ2-3; 7 bases map to TRBD2. Unmatched junction bases numbered 7, after V lost 5 bases and J lost 2 bases. In germline, CDR1 is MNHNY, CDR2 SVGAGI (reference sequence). The CDR3 sequence is 15 residues long. The CDR3 here is CASSRGRVDTDTQYF. For the CDR3, the DNA is TGTGCCAGCAGTCGCGGGAGAGTGGACACAGATACGCAGTATTTT.

The chain links TRBV4-1 to TRBJ2-1, with TRBD1 matching 10 bases. V lost 9 bases and J lost 7; bases outside the gene matches: 9. Germline assignment: CDR1 MGHRA and CDR2 YSYEKL. This CDR3 region has 14 residues. The CDR3 DNA follows: TGCGCCAGTGAGGACGGACAGGGGGGAAATGAGCAGTTCTTC. The encoded protein is CASEDGQGGNEQFF.

This clone has a handful of counts. This specimen includes other DNA sequences encoding the same CDR3. The chain employs TRBV7-9 and TRBJ2-7; 7 bases are a match to TRBD1. J gave up 1 base and V 5 bases, and 2 bases lay outside the gene matches. Looked up from germline, CDR1 is SEHNR and CDR2 is FQNEAQ (reference sequence). The CDR3 covers 13 residues. CDR3 sequence (DNA): TGTGCCAGCAGCCGACAGGGTTCCTACGAGCAGTACTTC. This translates into CASSRQGSYEQYF.

This clone was seen a single time. This chain joins TRBV28 and TRBJ2-2, with D perhaps matching TRBD2 (5 bases). Between the trimmed V and J ends, which lost 3 bases and 6 bases, there was a span of 5 bases. Per the germline V gene, CDR1 is MDHEN and CDR2 is SYDVKM. This CDR3 contains 12 residues. The CDR3 here is CASSLRAGELFF. CDR3 bases: TGTGCCAGCAGTTTGAGGGCCGGGGAGCTGTTTTTT.

V is TRBV25-1 and J is TRBJ1-3; the D gene is possibly TRBD1 (6 bases). The germline V gene has CDR1 MGHDK and CDR2 SYGVNS. V was shortened by 1 base and J by 3 bases, with 10 bases between the two germline ends. The CDR3 totals 15 residues. The CDR3 nucleotides are TGTGCCAGCAGTGAATCTAGGGGGGTTGGAAACACCATATATTTT. Protein product: CASSESRGVGNTIYF.